This TCR beta chain was recovered during a study of CD8+ T cells in alopecia areata. It was from alopecia areata patients that lesional scalp punch biopsies and peripheral blood were collected. Following RNA extraction, reverse transcription yielded cDNA that acted as the sequencing template. Profiled with immunoSEQ multiplex PCR; TCRdb holds only in-frame clones, not every one. Among roughly 170,000 clones listed, about 60% were seen once. Sequenced here: CD4+ T cells sorted from blood, sampled at week 0. This receptor was taken from a human donor with alopecia areata.

The CDR3 DNA reads TGCAGCGTGGTGGGGACTTCCTACGAGCAGTACTTC. Amino acid sequence: CSVVGTSYEQYF. The chain carries TRBV29-1 and TRBJ2-7, with a weak D call TRBD2 (6 bases). The germline V and J ends were trimmed by 6 bases and 1 base, with 10 bases remaining between them. Germline V gene data show CDR1 as SQVTM and CDR2 as ANQGSEA. The CDR3 covers 12 residues.